What follows are 15 T cell receptor beta chains derived from one specimen sequenced in a study of Graves' ophthalmopathy and Graves' hyperthyroidism. The authors amplified TCR beta CDR3 regions from RNA transcripts. The first-round RT-PCR employed HTBI primers together with the Qiagen OneStep RT-PCR kit. A multiplex PCR was then performed as the second round. One entry per CDR3 protein results from TCRdb running MiXCR on the multiplex PCR reads. The sample has around 660,000 distinct CDR3 sequences, about two fifths seen once. The sequencing input was peripheral blood. Receptors were obtained from an adult man with Graves' ophthalmopathy.

The sample holds many counts of this clonotype. J is TRBJ1-1 and V is TRBV10-3, with a weak D call TRBD1 (6 bases). The CDR3 is made up of 14 amino acids. Germline V gene data show CDR1 as ENHRY and CDR2 as SYGVKD. V dropped 2 bases and J dropped 11 bases, with 18 bases sitting between them. The CDR3 DNA reads TGTGCCATCAGTGAGCCCGACAGGCGCGGAGGGGCTTTCTTT. Translation: CAISEPDRRGGAFF.

The gene calls are TRBV19 and TRBJ1-5, with 8 bases lining up with TRBD1. Unmatched junction bases numbered 11, after V lost 6 bases and J lost 10 bases. CDR1 and CDR2 (germline): LNHDA, SQIVND (reference sequence). CDR3 length: 14 residues. CDR3 in DNA: TGTGCCAGTAGGGAGGACAGGGAGAGTTCACCCCAGCATTTT. This codes for CASREDRESSPQHF.

Comment on this clonotype: A much larger clone differs by one base, so this may be a read error. V is TRBV7-2 and J is TRBJ1-1, with 12 bases fitting TRBD1. J was trimmed by 4 bases and V by 4 bases; bases with no gene match: 1. Germline-derived CDR1 and CDR2 are SGHTA and FQGNSA. The CDR3 totals 14 residues. CDR3 nucleotides: TGTGCCAGCAGCTGGGACAGGGGGCTCACTGAAGCTTTCTTT. It encodes CASSWDRGLTEAFF.

This clonotype was detected ten times or more. V and J are TRBV7-2 and TRBJ1-2; the D is unclear. The V and J ends lost 1 base and 6 bases respectively, with 6 bases between them. The germline gives CDR1 SGHTA, CDR2 FQGNSA. The CDR3 is made up of 12 amino acids. DNA for the CDR3: TGTGCCAGCAGCTTAGATTCCGATGGCTACACCTTC. Translated, it gives CASSLDSDGYTF.

The V gene is TRBV7-2, the J gene TRBJ1-1; D is perhaps TRBD1 (5 bases). The CDR3 is 16 residues long. Germline-derived CDR1 and CDR2 are SGHTA and FQGNSA. V was shortened by 1 base and J by 4 bases, with 16 bases between the two germline ends. CDR3 amino acids: CASSLGAFSGGTEAFF. In DNA, the CDR3 is TGTGCCAGCAGCTTAGGGGCTTTTAGCGGGGGCACTGAAGCTTTCTTT.

This clonotype came up many times. DNA of the CDR3: TGTGCCAGCAGTGAAGCGCAGGGGATTCAGCCCCAGCATTTT. Translation gives CASSEAQGIQPQHF. The chain carries TRBV6-1 and TRBJ1-5, with a possible D match to TRBD1 (6 bases). CDR1 and CDR2 from the germline V gene are MNHNS and SASEGT. CDR3 length: 14 amino acids. V was trimmed by 0 bases and J by 6 bases, leaving 9 bases between them.

This clonotype was seen many times. The chain joins TRBV7-9 to TRBJ1-5; 7 bases line up with TRBD1. With 5 bases clipped from V and 0 bases from J, the junction kept 7 bases outside the gene matches. Germline V gene data show CDR1 as SEHNR and CDR2 as FQNEAQ (reference sequence). CDR3 length: 16 amino acids. CDR3 region: CASSAETGNSNQPQHF. CDR3 coding DNA: TGTGCCAGCAGCGCAGAGACAGGGAATAGCAATCAGCCCCAGCATTTT.

The chain uses TRBV10-2 and TRBJ1-3; D remains ambiguous. This CDR3 spans 9 amino acids. The V and J ends lost 6 bases and 14 bases respectively, with 8 bases between them. Per germline, CDR1 WSHSY and CDR2 SAAADI. The CDR3 region has the DNA TGCGCCAGCAGGGATGAGGTATATTTT. It translates to CASRDEVYF.

A note on this clonotype: A read error may explain this, as a much larger clone is one base away. V gene TRBV10-3 combines with J gene TRBJ1-2; D is undetermined. Per germline, CDR1 ENHRY and CDR2 SYGVKD. This CDR3 spans 14 amino acids. The CDR3 DNA is TGTGCCAGCAGTGAGTTGGGAGATAACTATGGCCACACCTTC. It specifies CASSELGDNYGHTF.

This clonotype was detected only a few times. An end of the junction differs from the germline gene, which may be a read error. V gene TRBV10-3 combines with J gene TRBJ1-2; no reliable D call. Looked up from germline, CDR1 is ENHRY and CDR2 is SYGVKD. The CDR3 contains 14 residues. CDR3 amino acids: CASSDLRSGYGYTF. The CDR3 nucleotides are TGTGCCAGCAGTGACCTCAGAAGCGGCTATGGCTACACCTTC.

The rearrangement joins TRBV7-9 to TRBJ1-2, with TRBD1 identical over 7 bases. After removal of 5 bases from V and 7 bases from J, the junction contained 10 bases not matched to a gene. The CDR3 runs to 14 residues. Looked up from germline, CDR1 is SEHNR and CDR2 is FQNEAQ (reference sequence). The CDR3 reads CASSTDRKRGGYTF. The CDR3 DNA reads TGTGCCAGCAGCACGGACAGGAAGCGGGGTGGCTACACCTTC. Based on the CDR3 plus reference TRBV7-9 and TRBJ1-2, the full variable domain is DTGVSQNPRHKITKRGQNVTFRCDPISEHNRLYWYRQTLGQGPEFLTYFQNEAQLEKSRLLSDRFSAERPKGSFSTLEIQRTEQGDSAMYLCASSTDRKRGGYTFGSGTRLTVV.

The genes are TRBV25-1 and TRBJ1-2; D perhaps matches TRBD1 (6 bases). The CDR3 consists of 15 residues. Trimming pared 6 bases from V and 4 bases from J, leaving 18 bases between. The germline gives CDR1 MGHDK, CDR2 SYGVNS. Here the CDR3 reads CASSLRGGGGYGYTF. CDR3 nucleotides: TGTGCCAGCAGCTTAAGAGGGGGGGGGGGCTATGGCTACACCTTC.

Of note for this clonotype: Mismatch with germline at one junction end may stem from a read error. The rearrangement joins TRBV25-1 to TRBJ2-2; D might be TRBD2 (5 bases). The germline V gene encodes CDR1 MGHDK and CDR2 SYGVNS. The CDR3 length is 14 residues. The CDR3 loop reads CASSLVRMPRELFF. DNA of the CDR3: TGTGCCAGCAGCTTAGTGAGGATGCCCCGGGAACTGTTTTTT. Full variable domain (outside the CDR3, taken from reference TRBV25-1 and TRBJ2-2): EADIYQTPRYLVIGTGKKITLECSQTMGHDKMYWYQQDPGMELHLIHYSYGVNSTEKGDLSSESTVSRIRTEHFPLTLESARPSHTSQYLCASSLVRMPRELFFGEGSRLTVL.

V usage is TRBV20-1 and J usage is TRBJ1-1; 8 bases map to TRBD1. The CDR3 has 15 residues. From germline, CDR1 is DFQATT and CDR2 SNEGSKA (reference sequence). V lost 6 bases and J lost 0; bases outside the gene matches: 9. CDR3 coding DNA: TGCAGTGCCCACGAGACAGGGGACCTGAACACTGAAGCTTTCTTT. Residues: CSAHETGDLNTEAFF.

This clonotype was counted many times. CDR3 bases: TGTGCCAGCAGCTTAGACAGGACCGGTGAAGCTTTCTTT. Amino acid sequence: CASSLDRTGEAFF. The chain joins TRBV11-2 to TRBJ1-1; the D is unclear. Germline V gene sequence: CDR1 SGHAT, CDR2 FQNNGV. With 0 bases removed from V and 7 bases from J, the gap between germline ends came to 9 bases. CDR3 length: 13 amino acids.